The sequence of this T cell receptor (beta chain) was determined in a study of T cell repertoires in cytomegalovirus infection. Background on the study: Carrying CMV and the relevant HLA type showed in public TCR beta signatures.

TCRdb re-analysed the reads in MiXCR, keeping a single row per CDR3 protein. Of some 300,000 distinct CDR3 sequences in the sample, around a sixth are singletons; the top ten hold about 12%. Trimming took 8 bases from V and 3 from J, leaving 10 bases between them. This CDR3 is 13 amino acids long. In germline, CDR1 is SEHNR, CDR2 FQNEAQ (reference sequence). The material sequenced was PBMCs. The source of this sequence is a human donor in good health (CMV status not recorded). Some clones in this sample may be carry-over from other donors' samples. This chain links TRBV7-9 with TRBJ1-4; D is perhaps TRBD1 (5 bases). CDR3 DNA sequence: TGTGCCAGCCAGGACACAGCTAATGAAAAACTGTTTTTT. Translation: CASQDTANEKLFF.